Listed here are 31 T cell receptor beta chains from one sample, sequenced in a study of T cells in Graves' hyperthyroidism and ophthalmopathy. Amplification of TCR beta CDR3 regions was performed using RNA transcripts as template. The TCR CDR3 was amplified in a first-round RT-PCR using the HTBI primer set. TCRdb independently ran MiXCR on the multiplex PCR reads; one entry per CDR3 protein. The data contain more than 300,000 distinct CDR3 sequences, more than 12% of them singletons. Sequencing was performed on blood. Receptors were obtained from a woman aged 25 to 39 with Graves' ophthalmopathy.

This clonotype was picked up a small number of times. This chain links TRBV10-1 with TRBJ2-1; the D gene is possibly TRBD2 (5 bases). V lost 0 bases and J 0 bases, leaving 15 bases between the germline ends. The CDR3 is 18 amino acids. Germline CDR1 and CDR2: WNHNN and SYGVQD (reference sequence). CDR3 DNA sequence: TGCGCCAGCAGTGAGTCCCCTGGACTTACTAACTCCTACAATGAGCAGTTCTTC. Translating gives CASSESPGLTNSYNEQFF.

This clonotype has more than one count but fewer than ten. With a much larger clone just one base away, this may be a read error. The chain joins TRBV2 to TRBJ1-1; D uncertain. CDR1 SNHLY and CDR2 FYNNEI come from the germline V gene. This CDR3 is 14 amino acids long. V was pared by 4 bases and J by 6 bases, with 15 bases between. This CDR3 reads CASSGGIVEAEAFF. The CDR3 DNA is TGTGCCAGCAGTGGAGGGATTGTGGAGGCTGAAGCTTTCTTT. Looking up the rest from reference TRBV2 and TRBJ1-1 gives the full variable domain: EPEVTQTPSHQVTQMGQEVILRCVPISNHLYFYWYRQILGQKVEFLVSFYNNEISEKSEIFDDQFSVERPDGSNFTLKIRSTKLEDSAMYFCASSGGIVEAEAFFGQGTRLTVV.

This clonotype appeared many times. This chain uses TRBV9 with TRBJ2-5; 7 bases align to TRBD1. The CDR3 covers 14 residues. Germline V gene lookup returns CDR1 SGDLS and CDR2 YYNGEE. The J segment lost 1 base and the V segment lost 3 bases, leaving 3 bases of the junction unmatched. This CDR3 reads CASSGQGFQETQYF. As DNA, the CDR3 is TGTGCCAGCAGCGGACAGGGCTTCCAAGAGACCCAGTACTTC.

With regard to this clonotype: This sequence may be a read error, since a much larger clone differs from it by one base. This likely comes from a read error, as the CDR3 has no conserved phenylalanine or tryptophan at its end. The chain couples TRBV14 to TRBJ1-1; weak D call: TRBD1 (5 bases). Trimming took 2 bases from V and 1 from J, leaving 11 bases between them. Per the germline V gene, CDR1 is SGHDN and CDR2 is FVKESK. There are 15 residues in the CDR3. The CDR3 here is CASSQYRMGNTEAFL. The CDR3, as DNA: TGTGCCAGCAGCCAATACAGGATGGGGAACACTGAAGCTTTCTTA.

This clonotype was seen repeatedly, ten times or more. The gene calls are TRBV20-1 and TRBJ2-5; the match to TRBD1 covers 7 bases. CDR1 and CDR2 from the germline V gene are DFQATT and SNEGSKA (reference sequence). The CDR3 totals 16 residues. V dropped 3 bases and J dropped 0; count of bases not matched to a gene: 10. The CDR3 nucleotides are TGCAGTGCTAGGCCTCCGGGACAGAGGTACCAAGAGACCCAGTACTTC. Encoded protein: CSARPPGQRYQETQYF.

This clonotype was observed at least ten times. V gene TRBV24-1 combines with J gene TRBJ2-1, with 8 bases fitting TRBD1. The CDR3 runs to 16 residues. Germline values: CDR1 KGHDR, CDR2 SFDVKD. Trimming cost V 10 bases and J 6 bases; bases outside gene matches: 16. CDR3 DNA sequence: TGTGCCACAGGGAAACCCGGGACAGGAATTACCAATGAGCAGTTCTTC. Residues: CATGKPGTGITNEQFF.

This clonotype was observed at least ten times. This sequence joins TRBV6-6 and TRBJ2-6; D may be TRBD1 or TRBD2 (5 bases each). V lost 4 bases and J lost 1, with 23 bases in between. From germline, CDR1 is MNHNY and CDR2 SVGAGI (reference sequence). The CDR3 is 20 residues long. The CDR3 DNA sequence: TGTGCCAGCAGTTTGTTGGCCGCGGGCAGGGCAACTTCTGGGGCCAACGTCCTGACTTTC. This sequence encodes CASSLLAAGRATSGANVLTF.

J is TRBJ2-1 and V is TRBV29-1; D might be TRBD1 or TRBD2, each matching 5 bases. V dropped 8 bases and J dropped 8 bases, with 19 bases sitting between them. Germline CDR1 reads SQVTM; CDR2 reads ANQGSEA. The CDR3 extends over 13 amino acids. The CDR3 region is CSTETGRGHEQFF. The CDR3 coding sequence is TGCAGCACCGAGACGGGGCGCGGGCATGAGCAGTTCTTC.

This clonotype was counted at least ten times. This sequence joins TRBV20-1 and TRBJ2-1; the match to TRBD1 covers 9 bases. The CDR3 runs to 14 residues. Germline-derived CDR1 and CDR2 are DFQATT and SNEGSKA (reference sequence). Germline trimming cut 6 bases from V and 8 bases from J; bases unmatched to any gene: 11. The CDR3 region is CSATRDRADYEQFF. The CDR3 region has the DNA TGCAGTGCCACCCGGGACAGGGCCGACTATGAGCAGTTCTTC.

The V and J genes are TRBV11-2 and TRBJ2-3; D might be TRBD2 (5 bases). Trimming removed 3 bases from V and 0 bases from J, with 13 bases in between. The germline gives CDR1 SGHAT, CDR2 FQNNGV. The CDR3 length is 16 residues. Here the CDR3 reads CASSFPVEVSTDTQYF. The CDR3 DNA follows: TGTGCCAGCAGCTTTCCTGTGGAGGTTAGCACAGATACGCAGTATTTT.

This clonotype was detected a few times. J is TRBJ1-2 and V is TRBV7-3, with D possibly TRBD1 on 5 matching bases. The V gene lost 4 bases and the J gene lost 4 bases, with 10 bases spanning the gap. CDR3 length equals 13 residues. The germline gives CDR1 SGHTA, CDR2 FQGTGA. CDR3 sequence reads: CASSSSTVYGYTF. CDR3 nucleotide sequence: TGTGCCAGCAGCTCTTCGACAGTCTATGGCTACACCTTC.

In this sample, this clonotype turned up many times. The chain joins TRBV6-1 to TRBJ2-1, with D maybe TRBD2 (6 bases). Per the germline V gene, CDR1 is MNHNS and CDR2 is SASEGT. The CDR3 consists of 15 residues. V lost 3 bases, J lost 4 bases, and 13 bases lay in between. The CDR3 here is CASSDGLIRYNEQFF. Here the CDR3 DNA reads TGTGCCAGCAGTGATGGACTAATAAGATACAATGAGCAGTTCTTC.

This clonotype was counted many times. The genes are TRBV20-1 and TRBJ1-4, with no clear D. CDR3 length: 13 residues. The V and J ends lost 0 bases and 8 bases respectively, with 10 bases between them. Germline V CDR1 and CDR2: DFQATT, SNEGSKA (reference sequence). The CDR3 sequence is CSARDRRSEKLFF. The CDR3 nucleotides read TGCAGTGCTAGAGACAGGCGAAGCGAAAAACTGTTTTTT.

The V gene is TRBV2, the J gene TRBJ2-7, with TRBD1 matching 9 bases. CDR3 length equals 15 residues. Germline V gives CDR1 SNHLY, CDR2 FYNNEI. V was clipped by 8 bases and J by 5 bases; unmatched bases: 13. CDR3 in DNA: TGTGCCAGCGAAACAGGGGGCGGCTACGAGGACGAGCAGTACTTC. Its protein is CASETGGGYEDEQYF. Full variable domain (missing parts from reference TRBV2 and TRBJ2-7): EPEVTQTPSHQVTQMGQEVILRCVPISNHLYFYWYRQILGQKVEFLVSFYNNEISEKSEIFDDQFSVERPDGSNFTLKIRSTKLEDSAMYFCASETGGGYEDEQYFGPGTRLTVT.

This clonotype turned up a few times. The J gene is TRBJ2-3, the V gene TRBV29-1, with 9 bases matching TRBD1. Germline V gene sequence: CDR1 SQVTM, CDR2 ANQGSEA. The CDR3 extends over 13 amino acids. Trimming cost V 3 bases and J 4 bases; bases outside gene matches: 2. CDR3 in DNA: TGCAGCGTTGAGGGACAGGGAGCAGATACGCAGTATTTT. Translated: CSVEGQGADTQYF.

This clonotype appeared a few times. The chain employs TRBV5-8 and TRBJ2-2; 9 nucleotides line up with TRBD1. V was clipped by 0 bases and J by 4 bases; unmatched bases: 4. This CDR3 contains 16 residues. From germline, CDR1 is SGHTS and CDR2 YDEGEE. The DNA for the CDR3 is TGTGCCAGCAGCTTGGTTGGGACAGGGACCACCGGGGAGCTGTTTTTT. The encoded protein is CASSLVGTGTTGELFF.

This clonotype has only a few counts. The chain combines TRBV28 with TRBJ2-3; D is unresolved. The CDR3 runs to 13 residues. Germline V gene sequence: CDR1 MDHEN, CDR2 SYDVKM. V dropped 6 bases and J dropped 0 bases, with 7 bases sitting between them. CDR3 protein: CASRSASTDTQYF. CDR3 DNA: TGTGCCAGCAGAAGCGCAAGCACAGATACGCAGTATTTT.

This clonotype was seen at least ten times. V and J are TRBV6-5 and TRBJ1-2, with 7 bases aligning to TRBD1. From germline, CDR1 is MNHEY and CDR2 SVGAGI. Unmatched junction bases numbered 14, after V lost 1 base and J lost 9 bases. This CDR3 contains 16 residues. The CDR3 sequence: CASSYLPPDRQASYTF. In DNA, the CDR3 is TGTGCCAGCAGTTACTTGCCCCCGGACAGGCAAGCCAGCTACACCTTC.

This chain links TRBV19 with TRBJ2-3; D not certain. V was clipped by 9 bases and J by 1 base, with 17 bases between them. Germline loops: CDR1 LNHDA, CDR2 SQIVND (reference sequence). This CDR3 spans 15 amino acids. The CDR3 reads CARLPSRRCTDTQYF. The DNA of the CDR3 is TGTGCCAGGCTCCCCAGTCGGCGATGCACAGATACGCAGTATTTT.

This clonotype turned up a few times. V and J are TRBV7-3 and TRBJ2-1; 8 bases agree with TRBD2. The V gene's germline CDR1 is SGHTA and CDR2 FQGTGA. This CDR3 region has 15 residues. V lost 2 bases to trimming and J lost 5 bases; unmatched junction nucleotides: 5. CDR3 loop: CASSLEGTRDNEQFF. Here the CDR3 DNA reads TGTGCCAGCAGCTTAGAGGGGACTAGAGACAATGAGCAGTTCTTC.

This clonotype showed up many times. This chain connects TRBV7-9 to TRBJ2-5, with D hard to call. With 6 bases removed from V and 5 bases from J, the gap between germline ends came to 10 bases. The CDR3 has 12 residues. CDR1 and CDR2 from the germline V gene are SEHNR and FQNEAQ (reference sequence). The CDR3 protein is CASRTDLETQYF. DNA of the CDR3: TGTGCCAGCAGAACAGATCTGGAGACCCAGTACTTC.

In this sample, this clonotype turned up many times. The chain carries TRBV5-8 and TRBJ2-3; 10 bases match TRBD2. This CDR3 contains 16 residues. Losses at the gene ends were 4 bases for V and 2 bases for J; bases not matched to a gene: 7. Per germline, CDR1 SGHTS and CDR2 YDEGEE. CDR3 protein: CASSTDSGGYTDTQYF. CDR3 in DNA: TGTGCCAGCAGCACGGATAGCGGGGGGTACACAGATACGCAGTATTTT.

This clonotype was recorded many times. The chain employs TRBV27 and TRBJ1-2; TRBD1 matches at 7 bases. This CDR3 comprises 16 residues. Germline V CDR1 and CDR2: MNHEY, SMNVEV (reference sequence). V was clipped by 0 bases and J by 6 bases; unmatched bases: 10. The CDR3 sequence is CASSLSEGQRLHGYTF. The CDR3, as DNA: TGTGCCAGCAGTTTATCGGAGGGACAGCGTTTACATGGCTACACCTTC.

Ten or more counts support this clonotype. The chain links TRBV3-1 to TRBJ2-5; 9 bases align to TRBD2. Germline CDR1 is LGHDT and CDR2 is YNNKEL (reference sequence). Losses at the gene ends were 0 bases for V and 5 bases for J; bases not matched to a gene: 7. This CDR3 is 16 amino acids long. The CDR3 coding sequence is TGTGCCAGCAGCCAAGATCTCGCTAGCGGGGTTGAGACCCAGTACTTC. This codes for CASSQDLASGVETQYF.

This clonotype has ten or more counts. The chain links TRBV29-1 to TRBJ2-5; TRBD2 matches at 8 bases. CDR3 size: 13 residues. In germline, CDR1 is SQVTM, CDR2 ANQGSEA. The V segment lost 7 bases and the J segment 4 bases; nucleotides outside the gene matches: 8. CDR3 in DNA: TGCAGCGAAAGAGCCAGCGGGGGAGAGACCCAGTACTTC. Protein product: CSERASGGETQYF.

J is TRBJ1-4 and V is TRBV28; no firm D call. The CDR3 contains 16 residues. V dropped 4 bases and J dropped 0 bases, with 12 bases sitting between them. CDR1 and CDR2 from the germline V gene are MDHEN and SYDVKM. CDR3 DNA: TGTGCCAGCAGTTCCCCGGGGTCGGCAACTAATGAAAAACTGTTTTTT. Amino acids: CASSSPGSATNEKLFF.

This clonotype came up a few times. The V call is TRBV6-1, the J call TRBJ1-2, with D uncertain. Per the germline V gene, CDR1 is MNHNS and CDR2 is SASEGT. The CDR3 has 11 residues. V was trimmed by 6 bases and J by 4 bases, leaving 6 bases between them. In nucleotides, the CDR3 is TGTGCCAGCAGGGTTTCCTATGGCTACACCTTC. Protein: CASRVSYGYTF.

V and J are TRBV20-1 and TRBJ1-2, with 9 bases aligning to TRBD1. The CDR3 loop spans 14 amino acids. Per germline, CDR1 DFQATT and CDR2 SNEGSKA (reference sequence). CDR3 nucleotide sequence: TGCAGCGAATGGAACAGGGGGCGAGATGGGGGCTACACCTTC. This gives the protein CSEWNRGRDGGYTF.

The V and J genes are TRBV6-6 and TRBJ2-5; 9 bases match TRBD1. The CDR3 sequence is 16 residues long. The V and J ends lost 4 bases and 2 bases, in that order; junction bases with no gene match: 8. Germline CDR1 is MNHNY and CDR2 is SVGAGI (reference sequence). CDR3 nucleotides: TGTGCCAGCAGTTTATACAGGGGGCGCCGGCAAGAGACCCAGTACTTC. Protein product: CASSLYRGRRQETQYF.

V gene TRBV19 combines with J gene TRBJ2-3; D not certain. Germline-derived CDR1 and CDR2 are LNHDA and SQIVND (reference sequence). V was pared by 6 bases and J by 1 base, with 8 bases between. This CDR3 contains 13 residues. The CDR3 here is CASSQQRTDTQYF. The CDR3 DNA reads as TGTGCCAGTAGCCAACAGCGCACAGATACGCAGTATTTT.

This chain connects TRBV24-1 to TRBJ2-7; TRBD1 might be the D (5 bases). Germline lookup yields CDR1 KGHDR and CDR2 SFDVKD. The CDR3 contains 13 residues. V gave up 9 bases and J gave up 2 bases, with 13 bases separating them. The CDR3 here is CATSEGVPYEQYF. CDR3 DNA: TGTGCCACCTCCGAAGGGGTTCCCTACGAGCAGTACTTC.